This T cell receptor beta chain was obtained from a study of blood T cell repertoires in COVID-19. For the study at large: T cells, B-cell-depleted T cells, or PBMCs supplied cDNA or gDNA.

Source study methods: Nucleated cell counts were estimated from reference gene primer amplification. TCRdb keeps only in-frame clones here, not all; method: immunoSEQ multiplex PCR. That table supplies the V and J calls and clone size; D and trimming were determined from the DNA. The sample consists of about 190,000 clones, over 75% of them appearing once. V lost 7 bases to trimming and J lost 2 bases, with 8 bases between them. The CDR3 has 12 residues. The V gene's germline CDR1 is LNHDA and CDR2 SQIVND (reference sequence). As to this clone: At the DNA level, this CDR3 is encoded by other sequences in the same sample as well.

This TCR derives from a woman aged 45-65 years with acute or convalescent COVID-19. The rearrangement uses TRBV19 and TRBJ2-5; tentative D call: TRBD2 (5 bases). The sample taken for sequencing was peripheral blood. CDR3 loop: CASTGNQETQYF. In nucleotides, the CDR3 is TGTGCCAGTACGGGAAATCAAGAGACCCAGTACTTC.